A selection of T cell receptor beta chains follows, all from one sample in a study of cytomegalovirus exposure and HLA in healthy donors. Generated by immunoSEQ multiplex PCR, the TCRdb table keeps only in-frame clones and is missing some. The sample has approximately 97,000 clones, roughly 92% seen once; the top ten hold about 1.1%. The sequenced sample was PBMCs. The receptors were sampled from a woman aged 25-40 years in good health and CMV-seropositive. The CDR3 runs from the conserved cysteine through the conserved F or W.

j_call cdr3_length v_call cdr3_aa
TRBJ2-1 12 TRBV9 CASSTQGHEQFF
TRBJ2-7 12 TRBV6-5 CASNGTGDEQYF
TRBJ2-5 14 TRBV5-1 CASSLDRGRETQYF
TRBJ1-5 15 TRBV5-6 CATSDPGTGHQPQHF
TRBJ1-1 11 TRBV20-1 CSAGRNTEAFF
TRBJ2-7 13 TRBV11-3 CASSLTGEHEQYF
TRBJ2-1 12 TRBV28 CASSERGNEQFF
TRBJ2-7 15 TRBV9 CASSVGVGSSYEQYF
TRBJ2-5 15 TRBV28 CASSGTSRFLATQYF
TRBJ2-2 16 TRBV5-1 CASSLERTRGYGELFF
TRBJ2-2 19 TRBV4-3 CASSQDNDLRIPKAGELFF
TRBJ1-1 13 TRBV28 CASGRLGVTEAFF
TRBJ2-1 15 TRBV5-1 CASSLGLARQGEQFF
TRBJ2-7 13 TRBV7-2 CASSWGTSAEQYF
TRBJ2-7 14 TRBV5-4 CASSLAGGPGEQYF
TRBJ2-4 18 TRBV19 CASSIGALAGVWENIQYF
TRBJ2-3 15 TRBV27 CASSSHPGGTDTQYF
TRBJ2-3 20 TRBV21-1 CASSKEWRRLAGPHTDTQYF
TRBJ2-2 13 TRBV18 CASSPPVTGELFF
TRBJ2-3 12 TRBV7-2 CASGGYTDTQYF
TRBJ2-1 17 TRBV27 CASSKRRGLAGGGEQFF
TRBJ2-1 15 TRBV7-2 CASSGASGIQNEQFF
TRBJ2-7 14 TRBV6-5 CASARLAGGYEQYF
TRBJ2-1 17 TRBV19 CASSIRGTGGSYNEQFF
TRBJ2-3 14 TRBV19 CASSLGQGTDTQYF
TRBJ2-1 17 TRBV11-2 CASSLGRTGTFSNEQFF
TRBJ2-2 16 TRBV14 CASSQDFQGFTGELFF
TRBJ2-7 15 TRBV28 CASSSLAGGTYEQYF
TRBJ2-3 15 TRBV28 CASSLTRDGTDTQYF
TRBJ2-1 13 TRBV6-5 CASMVAEHNEQFF
TRBJ1-1 11 TRBV6-6 CASVRDTEAFF
TRBJ1-2 13 TRBV5-6 CASSRRGNYGYTF
TRBJ1-5 15 TRBV28 CASRRDRRLNQPQHF
TRBJ1-5 16 TRBV19 CASSIIRQLSNQPQHF
TRBJ1-2 13 TRBV6-1 CASSRLTNYGYTF
TRBJ2-1 18 TRBV9 CASSVLGGRGGSHNEQFF
TRBJ2-1 17 TRBV28 CASSRRKPGTSHNEQFF
TRBJ1-1 14 TRBV6-6 CASTSTGAWSEAFF
TRBJ1-1 14 TRBV4-2 CASSQSGGSAEAFF
TRBJ2-7 13 TRBV19 CASTGQGVNEQYF
TRBJ2-7 12 TRBV4-2 CASSLQGYEQYF
TRBJ2-1 16 TRBV7-9 CASSFVFRTGSDEQFF
TRBJ2-3 19 TRBV4-3 CASSQGAGGSPHHTDTQYF